The 13 T cell receptor beta chains in this list originate from one sample, sequenced in a study of T cell responses to AZD1222 COVID-19 vaccine. The assay was immunoSEQ multiplex PCR, and TCRdb's table has in-frame clones only and misses some. This sample yields fewer than 65,000 clones, of which around 84% are seen a single time; roughly 10% belongs to the top ten. This sample comprised peripheral blood, obtained on day 0 of AZD1222 vaccination. The receptor source for this set is an adult in good health.

The chain links TRBV15 to TRBJ2-7; D is undetermined. The germline gives CDR1 LNHNV, CDR2 YYDKDF (reference sequence). With 0 bases removed from V and 2 bases from J, the gap between germline ends came to 8 bases. The CDR3 loop spans 14 amino acids. The CDR3 loop is CATSRDAGTYEQYF. CDR3 nucleotides: TGTGCCACCAGCAGAGATGCAGGCACCTACGAGCAGTACTTC.

The gene calls are TRBV7-2 and TRBJ1-1; D is uncertain. The CDR3 extends over 13 amino acids. Germline V gives CDR1 SGHTA, CDR2 FQGNSA. V was pared by 2 bases and J by 6 bases, with 10 bases between. CDR3 sequence: CASSLNRQSEAFF. CDR3 in DNA: TGTGCCAGCAGCTTAAATCGACAATCTGAAGCTTTCTTT.

V and J are TRBV20-1 and TRBJ2-3, with 11 bases identical to TRBD2. The CDR3 totals 11 residues. Germline CDR1 DFQATT, CDR2 SNEGSKA (reference sequence). V dropped 5 bases and J dropped 14; count of bases not matched to a gene: 6. Here the CDR3 reads CSAPTSGKVYF. In DNA form, the CDR3 reads TGCAGTGCTCCGACTAGCGGGAAGGTGTATTTT.

In this sample, this clone turned up a few times. The chain uses TRBV19 and TRBJ2-7; 9 bases map to TRBD1. Germline loops: CDR1 LNHDA, CDR2 SQIVND (reference sequence). After removal of 5 bases from V and 5 bases from J, the junction contained 4 bases not matched to a gene. The length of the CDR3 is 13 residues. The CDR3 bases are TGTGCCAGTAGTGCGTGGGACAGGGACGAGCAGTACTTC. This translates into CASSAWDRDEQYF.

The chain recombines TRBV6-2 or TRBV6-3 with TRBJ2-7; D gene uncertain. Trimming cost V 4 bases and J 3 bases, with 10 bases left between them. CDR1 is MNHEY, CDR2 SVGEGT, per germline. The CDR3 spans 13 residues. CDR3 loop: CASSLLRNYEQYF. Written as DNA, the CDR3 is TGTGCCAGCAGTTTACTCCGCAACTACGAGCAGTACTTC.

This clone was picked up a small number of times. In DNA form, the CDR3 reads TGTGCCAGCAGCCCTCCGGGACTAGCGACAGATACGCAGTATTTT. Amino acids: CASSPPGLATDTQYF. The chain links TRBV28 to TRBJ2-3; 10 nucleotides match TRBD2. Germline V lookup: CDR1 MDHEN, CDR2 SYDVKM. The CDR3 has 15 amino acids. V was pared by 6 bases and J by 3 bases, with 6 bases of the junction left unmatched.

The chain employs TRBV7-2 and TRBJ2-1; no definite D call. The CDR3 is made up of 13 amino acids. The germline gives CDR1 SGHTA, CDR2 FQGNSA. V dropped 6 bases and J dropped 10 bases, with 16 bases sitting between them. CDR3 sequence (DNA): TGTGCCAGCAGGCTAACCCCGATACGGGAGCAGTTCTTC. Amino acid sequence: CASRLTPIREQFF.

V and J are TRBV5-1 and TRBJ1-3; D perhaps matches TRBD1 (5 bases). Trimming cost V 0 bases and J 2 bases, with 9 bases left between them. Germline-derived CDR1 and CDR2 are SGHRS and YFSETQ. The CDR3 totals 15 residues. The CDR3 DNA is TGCGCCAGCAGCTTGGCCTTAGGGGCTGGAAACACCATATATTTT. Protein: CASSLALGAGNTIYF. The complete variable domain, with remaining parts taken from reference TRBV5-1 and TRBJ1-3, reads KAGVTQTPRYLIKTRGQQVTLSCSPISGHRSVSWYQQTPGQGLQFLFEYFSETQRNKGNFPGRFSGRQFSNSRSEMNVSTLELGDSALYLCASSLALGAGNTIYFGEGSWLTVV.

This clone was seen just once. This sequence joins TRBV9 and TRBJ1-2; D perhaps matches TRBD1 (5 bases). Germline V gene sequence: CDR1 SGDLS, CDR2 YYNGEE. V was cut by 5 bases and J by 0 bases, with 8 bases left in between. This CDR3 is built from 13 residues. The CDR3 loop reads CASSGGTNYGYTF. For the CDR3, the DNA is TGTGCCAGCAGTGGGGGAACTAACTATGGCTACACCTTC.

This clone showed up just a few times. CDR3 bases: TGTGCCAGCAGCCAAGAGCAGGTCAGGACCTACGAGCAGTACTTC. Amino acids: CASSQEQVRTYEQYF. The J gene is TRBJ2-7, the V gene TRBV14, with unresolved D. The CDR3 loop spans 15 amino acids. Between the trimmed V and J ends, which lost 0 bases and 2 bases, there was a span of 11 bases. The germline gives CDR1 SGHDN, CDR2 FVKESK. Filled out from reference TRBV14 and TRBJ2-7, the complete variable domain reads EAGVTQFPSHSVIEKGQTVTLRCDPISGHDNLYWYRRVMGKEIKFLLHFVKESKQDESGMPNNRFLAERTGGTYSTLKVQPAELEDSGVYFCASSQEQVRTYEQYFGPGTRLTVT.

The V gene is TRBV29-1, the J gene TRBJ1-3; perhaps TRBD1 as D (5 bases). The germline gives CDR1 SQVTM, CDR2 ANQGSEA. The CDR3 length is 13 residues. Trimming cost V 7 bases and J 4 bases, with 14 bases left between them. CDR3 sequence: CSAHRTGGNTIYF. The CDR3 coding sequence is TGCAGCGCTCATAGAACAGGAGGAAACACCATATATTTT. Variable domain in full (rest from reference TRBV29-1 and TRBJ1-3): SAVISQKPSRDICQRGTSLTIQCQVDSQVTMMFWYRQQPGQSLTLIATANQGSEATYESGFVIDKFPISRPNLTFSTLTVSNMSPEDSSIYLCSAHRTGGNTIYFGEGSWLTVV.

The genes are TRBV20-1 and TRBJ2-3; 12 nucleotides line up with TRBD2. Germline V gene lookup returns CDR1 DFQATT and CDR2 SNEGSKA (reference sequence). With 3 bases clipped from V and 2 bases from J, the junction kept 9 bases outside the gene matches. The CDR3 runs to 17 residues. DNA of the CDR3: TGCAGTGCTAGTGACCCGCGACTAGCGGGGGCCACAGATACGCAGTATTTT. Its translation is CSASDPRLAGATDTQYF.

A few counts support this clone. For the CDR3, the DNA is TGTGCCAGCAGCGCCTTCCTCGGTGGGAATGAGCAGTTCTTC. It is translated as CASSAFLGGNEQFF. The rearrangement links TRBV3-1 (or the pseudogene TRBV3-2) to TRBJ2-1; D unclear. The CDR3 has 14 residues. The V end lost 5 bases, the J end lost 7 bases, and 15 bases lay between the germline ends. Germline values: CDR1 LGHDT, CDR2 YNNKEL (reference sequence).